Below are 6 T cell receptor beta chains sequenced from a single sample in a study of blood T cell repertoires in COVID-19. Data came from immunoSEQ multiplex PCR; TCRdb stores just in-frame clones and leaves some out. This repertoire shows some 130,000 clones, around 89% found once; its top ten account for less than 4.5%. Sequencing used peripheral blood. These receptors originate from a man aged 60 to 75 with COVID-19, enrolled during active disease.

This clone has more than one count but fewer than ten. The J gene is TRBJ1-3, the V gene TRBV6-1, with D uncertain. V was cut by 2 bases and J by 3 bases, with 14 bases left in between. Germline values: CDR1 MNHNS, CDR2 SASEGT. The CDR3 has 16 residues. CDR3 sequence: CASSENGVLFGNTIYF. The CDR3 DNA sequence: TGTGCCAGCAGTGAAAACGGGGTCCTCTTTGGAAACACCATATATTTT.

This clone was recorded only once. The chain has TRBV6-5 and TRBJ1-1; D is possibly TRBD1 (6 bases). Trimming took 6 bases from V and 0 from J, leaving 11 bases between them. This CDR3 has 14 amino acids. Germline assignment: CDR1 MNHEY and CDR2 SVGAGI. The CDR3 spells CASSQDRLNTEAFF. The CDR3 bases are TGTGCCAGCAGCCAGGACAGATTGAACACTGAAGCTTTCTTT.

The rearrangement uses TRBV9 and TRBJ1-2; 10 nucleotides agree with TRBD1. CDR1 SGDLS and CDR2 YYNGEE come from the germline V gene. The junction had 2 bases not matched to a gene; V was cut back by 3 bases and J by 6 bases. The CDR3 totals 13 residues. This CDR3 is CASSATGGNGYTF. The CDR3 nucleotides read TGTGCCAGCAGCGCGACAGGGGGCAATGGCTACACCTTC.

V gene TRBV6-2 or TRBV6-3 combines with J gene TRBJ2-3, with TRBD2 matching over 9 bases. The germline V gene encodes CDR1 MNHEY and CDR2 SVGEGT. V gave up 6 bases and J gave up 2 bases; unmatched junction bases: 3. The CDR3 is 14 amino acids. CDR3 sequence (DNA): TGTGCCAGCAGCGTAGCGGGGGTCACAGATACGCAGTATTTT. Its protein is CASSVAGVTDTQYF.

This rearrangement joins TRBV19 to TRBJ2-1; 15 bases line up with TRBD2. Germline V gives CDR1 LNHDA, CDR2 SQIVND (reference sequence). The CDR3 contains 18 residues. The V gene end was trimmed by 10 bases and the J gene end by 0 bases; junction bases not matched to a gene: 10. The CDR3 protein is CATLGTSGGFLSYNEQFF. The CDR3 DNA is TGTGCCACCCTCGGGACTAGCGGGGGGTTTCTCTCCTACAATGAGCAGTTCTTC.

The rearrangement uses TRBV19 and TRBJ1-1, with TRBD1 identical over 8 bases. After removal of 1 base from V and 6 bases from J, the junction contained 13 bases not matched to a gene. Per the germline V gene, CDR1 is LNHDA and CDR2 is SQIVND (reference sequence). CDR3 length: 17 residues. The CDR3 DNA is TGTGCCAGTAGTATAGCGGTTCTTCAGGACAGGGTTGCTGAAGCTTTCTTT. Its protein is CASSIAVLQDRVAEAFF.